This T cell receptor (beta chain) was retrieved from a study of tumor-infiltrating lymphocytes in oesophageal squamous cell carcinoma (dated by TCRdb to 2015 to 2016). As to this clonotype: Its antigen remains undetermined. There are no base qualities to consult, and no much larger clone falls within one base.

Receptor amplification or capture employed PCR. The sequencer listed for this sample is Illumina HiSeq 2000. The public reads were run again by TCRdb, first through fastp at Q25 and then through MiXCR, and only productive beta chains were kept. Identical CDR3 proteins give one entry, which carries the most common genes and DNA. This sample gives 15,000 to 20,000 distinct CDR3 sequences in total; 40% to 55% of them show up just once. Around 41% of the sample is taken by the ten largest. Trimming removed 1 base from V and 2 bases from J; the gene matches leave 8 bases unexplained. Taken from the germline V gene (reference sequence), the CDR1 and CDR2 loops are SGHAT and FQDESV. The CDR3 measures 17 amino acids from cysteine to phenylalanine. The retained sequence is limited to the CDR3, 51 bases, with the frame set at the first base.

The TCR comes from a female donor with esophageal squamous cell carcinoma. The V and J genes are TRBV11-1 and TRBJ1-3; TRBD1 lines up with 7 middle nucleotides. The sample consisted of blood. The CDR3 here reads CASSLGQGFGTGNTIYF. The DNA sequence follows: TGTGCCAGCAGCTTAGGACAGGGATTTGGGACTGGAAACACCATATATTTT.